Following are 23 T cell receptor beta chains from one sample sequenced in a study of OX40 agonist ivuxolimab in advanced cancers. Here immunoSEQ multiplex PCR was the method, and the copy in TCRdb shows in-frame clones only, minus some. The sample holds tens of thousands of clones, around four fifths seen once. Sequences were derived from CD4+ or CD8+ T cells sorted from blood, sampled in a trial of the OX40 agonist ivuxolimab. The receptors derive from an adult with an advanced solid tumor such as melanoma, head and neck, liver or kidney cancer.

The chain recombines TRBV6-6 with TRBJ2-7, with D maybe TRBD1 (6 bases). Germline V gene lookup returns CDR1 MNHNY and CDR2 SVGAGI (reference sequence). The length of the CDR3 is 13 residues. The germline V and J ends were trimmed by 0 bases and 5 bases, with 8 bases remaining between them. The CDR3 DNA is TGTGCCAGCAGTTACTCGGACAGCCACGAGCAGTACTTC. Protein sequence: CASSYSDSHEQYF.

This sequence joins TRBV7-3 and TRBJ2-5; D is undetermined. Germline V lookup: CDR1 SGHTA, CDR2 FQGTGA. Trimming took off 0 bases at V and 0 bases at J, with 8 bases between the two ends. The CDR3 is made up of 15 amino acids. This CDR3 reads CASSLTGMDQETQYF. CDR3 DNA sequence: TGTGCCAGCAGCTTAACAGGGATGGACCAAGAGACCCAGTACTTC.

J is TRBJ2-2 and V is TRBV19, with unresolved D. Germline CDR1 LNHDA, CDR2 SQIVND (reference sequence). The V end was cut by 0 bases, the J end by 5 bases, with 13 bases between. CDR3 length equals 16 residues. DNA for the CDR3: TGTGCCAGTAGTATAGAAAGGGCAGGAAAAACCGGGGAGCTGTTTTTT. Amino acid sequence: CASSIERAGKTGELFF.

V gene TRBV19 combines with J gene TRBJ1-2; D is undetermined. V lost 6 bases to trimming and J lost 4 bases, with 3 bases between them. Germline V gene sequence: CDR1 LNHDA, CDR2 SQIVND (reference sequence). The CDR3 runs 10 residues. DNA of the CDR3: TGTGCCAGTAGGGGCTATGGCTACACCTTC. This sequence encodes CASRGYGYTF.

The V and J genes are TRBV7-9 and TRBJ1-5; TRBD1 agrees at 7 bases. Germline V gives CDR1 SEHNR, CDR2 FQNEAQ (reference sequence). The J segment lost 4 bases and the V segment lost 2 bases, leaving 5 bases of the junction unmatched. The CDR3 length is 15 residues. The CDR3 reads CASSLTGEGNQPQHF. The CDR3 nucleotides are TGTGCCAGCAGCTTAACAGGGGAGGGGAATCAGCCCCAGCATTTT. Full variable domain (remainder filled in from reference TRBV7-9 and TRBJ1-5): DTGVSQNPRHKITKRGQNVTFRCDPISEHNRLYWYRQTLGQGPEFLTYFQNEAQLEKSRLLSDRFSAERPKGSFSTLEIQRTEQGDSAMYLCASSLTGEGNQPQHFGDGTRLSIL.

V is TRBV7-9 and J is TRBJ2-7; TRBD2 agrees at 8 bases. V was clipped by 7 bases and J by 6 bases; unmatched bases: 11. The germline V gene has CDR1 SEHNR and CDR2 FQNEAQ (reference sequence). The CDR3 extends over 14 amino acids. The CDR3 DNA is TGTGCCAGCACCGAAGCGGGAGAGCGGGGCGAGCAGTACTTC. Its translation is CASTEAGERGEQYF.

The chain employs TRBV7-9 and TRBJ2-2; the D gene is possibly TRBD1 (6 bases). The germline gives CDR1 SEHNR, CDR2 FQNEAQ (reference sequence). This CDR3 is built from 16 residues. V lost 3 bases, J lost 3 bases, and 14 bases lay in between. The CDR3 reads CASSLLQGRDTGELFF. CDR3 nucleotides: TGTGCCAGCAGCTTGTTACAGGGAAGGGACACCGGGGAGCTGTTTTTT.

The chain uses TRBV19 and TRBJ2-7, with D maybe TRBD1 (6 bases). The ends were cut back, 3 bases at V and 5 bases at J, with 17 bases in the middle. Per the germline V gene, CDR1 is LNHDA and CDR2 is SQIVND (reference sequence). The CDR3 loop spans 15 amino acids. CDR3 nucleotides: TGTGCCAGTAGTATTACTTTACAGGGTGGCGACGAGCAGTACTTC. It specifies CASSITLQGGDEQYF.

The chain joins TRBV5-1 to TRBJ2-3; a weak D match, TRBD1 (5 bases). Germline CDR1 is SGHRS and CDR2 is YFSETQ. The CDR3 length is 15 residues. Trimming cost V 1 base and J 2 bases, with 11 bases left between them. The CDR3 region is CASSLRGQFTDTQYF. For the CDR3, the DNA is TGCGCCAGCAGCTTGAGGGGCCAGTTCACAGATACGCAGTATTTT.

The gene calls are TRBV29-1 and TRBJ2-2; possible D gene TRBD2, 5 bases. This CDR3 contains 13 residues. Germline V gives CDR1 SQVTM, CDR2 ANQGSEA. Trimming pared 2 bases from V and 7 bases from J, leaving 11 bases between. CDR3 in amino acids: CSVERASGGELFF. The CDR3 DNA reads as TGCAGCGTTGAAAGAGCCAGCGGCGGGGAGCTGTTTTTT.

The V gene is TRBV5-1, the J gene TRBJ2-5; D may be TRBD1 or TRBD2 (5 bases each). There are 16 residues in the CDR3. Trimming stripped 3 bases from V and 1 base from J, with 16 bases between. Germline values: CDR1 SGHRS, CDR2 YFSETQ. The CDR3 coding sequence is TGCGCCAGCAGCTGGGCCCGGGGACGCTCCCAAGAGACCCAGTACTTC. Amino acids: CASSWARGRSQETQYF.

CDR3 DNA sequence: TGCGCCAGCAGCTTGAACGGGGATATAGGGAACACTGAAGCTTTCTTT. This codes for CASSLNGDIGNTEAFF. The chain has TRBV5-1 and TRBJ1-1; D not resolved. Germline CDR1 and CDR2: SGHRS and YFSETQ. Deletions cut 1 base from V and 1 base from J, with 14 bases between. This CDR3 contains 16 residues.

CDR3 region: CASSEAGGDQPQHF. Here the CDR3 DNA reads TGTGCCAGCAGTGAGGCAGGGGGCGATCAGCCCCAGCATTTT. V is TRBV27 and J is TRBJ1-5, with TRBD1 matching over 8 bases. The CDR3 covers 14 residues. Per the germline V gene, CDR1 is MNHEY and CDR2 is SMNVEV (reference sequence). Losses at the gene ends were 5 bases for V and 5 bases for J; bases not matched to a gene: 5.

The chain joins TRBV4-3 to TRBJ2-3; TRBD2 aligns across 10 bases. CDR1 and CDR2 (germline): LGHNA, YSLEER. The CDR3 is 18 amino acids. V shed 0 bases, J shed 2 bases, and the junction held 8 bases outside the gene matches. CDR3 sequence: CASSQEGNSGGPTDTQYF. The CDR3, as DNA: TGCGCCAGCAGCCAAGAAGGAAATAGCGGGGGGCCCACAGATACGCAGTATTTT.

This clone was picked up one time. The CDR3 nucleotides read TGTGCCAGCAGCGTAGCGGACCCCTCGGGAAACACCATATATTTT. Amino acids: CASSVADPSGNTIYF. The V gene is TRBV9, the J gene TRBJ1-3; D gene unclear. V was shortened by 0 bases and J by 4 bases, with 11 bases between the two germline ends. CDR3 length: 15 residues. Germline CDR1 SGDLS, CDR2 YYNGEE.

The chain joins TRBV27 to TRBJ2-5; D possibly corresponds to TRBD1 (5 bases). Trimming left V 5 bases short and J 4 bases short, with 20 bases between. Germline V lookup: CDR1 MNHEY, CDR2 SMNVEV (reference sequence). The CDR3 length is 16 residues. DNA for the CDR3: TGTGCCAGCAGTCCCCGTGCAGGGTCTTATACAGAGACCCAGTACTTC. This gives the protein CASSPRAGSYTETQYF.

V usage is TRBV4-1 and J usage is TRBJ1-4, with a weak D call TRBD1 (5 bases). Germline V gene lookup returns CDR1 MGHRA and CDR2 YSYEKL. V lost 3 bases and J lost 14, with 25 bases in between. This CDR3 region has 16 residues. For the CDR3, the DNA is TGCGCCAGCAGCCAGAGCACTATGTCGGAAGAGGGACTCCTGTTTTTT. This encodes CASSQSTMSEEGLLFF.

This chain connects TRBV5-1 to TRBJ2-5; D might be TRBD2 (5 bases). Germline values: CDR1 SGHRS, CDR2 YFSETQ. This CDR3 has 16 amino acids. The V end was cut by 1 base, the J end by 1 base, with 14 bases between. In DNA form, the CDR3 reads TGCGCCAGCAGCTTGCGACTCGGAGGCGTCCAAGAGACCCAGTACTTC. Its protein product is CASSLRLGGVQETQYF.

This clone was observed a single time. The gene calls are TRBV7-2 and TRBJ1-1, with D possibly TRBD1 on 6 matching bases. Germline V gene sequence: CDR1 SGHTA, CDR2 FQGNSA. The CDR3 runs to 15 residues. V dropped 1 base and J dropped 0 bases, with 9 bases sitting between them. CDR3 DNA: TGTGCCAGCAGCTTAGGGGGGGCGTTGAACACTGAAGCTTTCTTT. Protein: CASSLGGALNTEAFF.

This CDR3 is CASSSFGLVDGYTF. CDR3 DNA sequence: TGTGCCAGCAGCTCTTTCGGGTTGGTCGATGGCTACACCTTC. This chain connects TRBV11-2 to TRBJ1-2; D gene ambiguous. Germline assignment: CDR1 SGHAT and CDR2 FQNNGV. This CDR3 is 14 amino acids long. Deletions cut 4 bases from V and 6 bases from J, with 15 bases between.

The V and J genes are TRBV9 and TRBJ1-3; D remains unclear. Between the trimmed V and J ends, which lost 4 bases and 4 bases, there was a span of 15 bases. CDR1 and CDR2 from the germline V gene are SGDLS and YYNGEE. The CDR3 has 15 residues. The CDR3 DNA reads TGTGCCAGCAGCCTCGACGGACTAAGGGGAAACACCATATATTTT. This codes for CASSLDGLRGNTIYF.

This chain uses TRBV10-1 with TRBJ1-1; no definite D call. Trimming stripped 4 bases from V and 5 bases from J, with 11 bases between. The CDR3 is 13 residues long. Germline V gene lookup returns CDR1 WNHNN and CDR2 SYGVQD (reference sequence). The CDR3 loop is CASSASLRTEAFF. DNA of the CDR3: TGCGCCAGCAGTGCGTCCCTGAGGACTGAAGCTTTCTTT.

The chain is built from TRBV28 and TRBJ1-6; D is ambiguous. Germline CDR1 MDHEN, CDR2 SYDVKM. Trimming took off 6 bases at V and 0 bases at J, with 18 bases between the two ends. The CDR3 is made up of 18 amino acids. CDR3 sequence: CASSPRKPGSSYNSPLHF. The CDR3 region has the DNA TGTGCCAGCAGCCCTCGGAAGCCGGGGAGCTCCTATAATTCACCCCTCCACTTT. Based on the CDR3 plus reference TRBV28 and TRBJ1-6, the full variable domain is DVKVTQSSRYLVKRTGEKVFLECVQDMDHENMFWYRQDPGLGLRLIYFSYDVKMKEKGDIPEGYSVSREKKERFSLILESASTNQTSMYLCASSPRKPGSSYNSPLHFGNGTRLTVT.